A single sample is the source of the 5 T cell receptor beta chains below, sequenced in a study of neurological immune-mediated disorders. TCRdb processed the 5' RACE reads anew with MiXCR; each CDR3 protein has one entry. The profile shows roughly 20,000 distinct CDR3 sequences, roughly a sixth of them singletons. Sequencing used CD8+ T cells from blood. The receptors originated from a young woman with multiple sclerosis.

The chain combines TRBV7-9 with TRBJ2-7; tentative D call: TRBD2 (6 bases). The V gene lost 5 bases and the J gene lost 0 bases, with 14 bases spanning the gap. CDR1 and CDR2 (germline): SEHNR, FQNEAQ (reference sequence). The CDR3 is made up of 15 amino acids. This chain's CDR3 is CASSPLATSSYEQYV. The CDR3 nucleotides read TGTGCCAGCAGCCCCCTAGCGACAAGCTCCTACGAGCAGTACGTC.

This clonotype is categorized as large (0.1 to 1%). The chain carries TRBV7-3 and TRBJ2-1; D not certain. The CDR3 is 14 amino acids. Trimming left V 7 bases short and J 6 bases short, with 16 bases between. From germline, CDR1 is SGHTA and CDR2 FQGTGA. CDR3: CASTPSIASNEQFF. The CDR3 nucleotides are TGTGCCAGCACCCCGAGTATAGCCAGCAATGAGCAGTTCTTC.

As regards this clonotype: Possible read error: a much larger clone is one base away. CDR3: CSVEDRDEEYEKYF. In DNA form, the CDR3 reads TGCAGCGTTGAGGACAGGGACGAAGAGTACGAGAAGTACTTC. The chain uses TRBV29-1 and TRBJ2-7; 8 bases are a match to TRBD1. The germline V gene has CDR1 SQVTM and CDR2 ANQGSEA. The CDR3 loop spans 14 amino acids.

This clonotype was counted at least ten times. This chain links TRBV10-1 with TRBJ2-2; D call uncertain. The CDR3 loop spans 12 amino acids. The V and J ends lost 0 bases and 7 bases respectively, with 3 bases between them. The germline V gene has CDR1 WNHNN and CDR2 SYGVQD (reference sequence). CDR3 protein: CASSESVGELFF. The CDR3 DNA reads TGCGCCAGCAGTGAGTCGGTCGGGGAGCTGTTTTTT.

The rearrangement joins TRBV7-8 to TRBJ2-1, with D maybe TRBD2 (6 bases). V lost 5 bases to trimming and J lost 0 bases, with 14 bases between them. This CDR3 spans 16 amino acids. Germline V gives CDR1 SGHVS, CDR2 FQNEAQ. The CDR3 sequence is CASSPGTLFSYNEQFF. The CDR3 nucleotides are TGTGCCAGCAGCCCCGGGACTTTATTCTCCTACAATGAGCAGTTCTTC.